The clone carrying this TCR beta chain occurred once. Its antigen is not known. The TCR library protocol attached unique molecular identifiers to the individual cDNA molecules. TCRdb re-called the 5' RACE reads through MiXCR, storing one row per CDR3 protein. This table holds 80,000 or so distinct CDR3 sequences, approximately 12% found once. This sample was taken from a study of early T cells in non-severe SARS-CoV-2 infection. In the study overall: The study sequenced bulk RNA from unsorted whole blood, with chains unpaired.

The V gene end was trimmed by 5 bases and the J gene end by 5 bases; junction bases not matched to a gene: 2. This CDR3 spans 13 amino acids. The germline V gene has CDR1 SGHAT and CDR2 FQNNGV. Study results and caveats: The study's VDJdb matching favored anti-spike CD8 responses and missed private and CD4 specificities.

This clonotype originated in an adult who was a healthcare worker with PCR-confirmed SARS-CoV-2 infection or an uninfected control (not recorded which). Sequencing was carried out using whole blood. V is TRBV11-2 and J is TRBJ2-4; TRBD1 agrees at 8 bases. CDR3: CASSQGAENIQYF. DNA of the CDR3: TGTGCCAGCAGCCAGGGGGCGGAAAACATTCAGTACTTC.